The T cell receptor (beta chain) described here comes from a study of T cell responses to AZD1222 COVID-19 vaccine. CDR3 size: 15 residues. Germline loops: CDR1 MNHEY, CDR2 SMNVEV (reference sequence). Trimming shortened V by 5 bases and J by 6 bases, and 17 bases separated the two germline ends. Assay used: immunoSEQ multiplex PCR; TCRdb lists only in-frame clones, some missing. The repertoire holds around 94,000 clones, with 75% to 90% as singletons. The source of this sequence is an adult who received the AZD1222 COVID-19 vaccine. The sequencing used peripheral blood, collected 28 days after the second AZD1222 dose. The chain recombines TRBV27 with TRBJ2-1; no clear D gene. CDR3 in amino acids: CASSIPETRSNEQFF. Here the CDR3 DNA reads TGTGCCAGCAGTATTCCCGAGACGAGGAGCAATGAGCAGTTCTTC.